The TCR beta chain described here comes from a study of T cell responses to AZD1222 COVID-19 vaccine. Study-wide findings and caveats: Increases in Spike-specific TCR breadth and depth were seen after two AZD1222 doses.

The ends were cut back, 0 bases at V and 2 bases at J, with 14 bases in the middle. Per the germline V gene, CDR1 is MNHEY and CDR2 is SMNVEV (reference sequence). The CDR3 has 16 residues. Only in-frame clones appear in the TCRdb table, and some are missing; sequencing was by immunoSEQ multiplex PCR. The table shows 120,000 or so clones, with approximately 86% occurring only once. As regards this clone: The target antigen is unknown.

This chain uses TRBV27 with TRBJ2-7; the D gene could be TRBD1 or TRBD2 (5 bases each). The TCR was taken from an adult who received the AZD1222 COVID-19 vaccine. The sample in question was peripheral blood, obtained 28 days after the second AZD1222 dose. The CDR3: CASSLSVRGPTYEQYF. CDR3 in DNA: TGTGCCAGCAGTTTATCGGTACGGGGCCCTACCTACGAGCAGTACTTC.